Listed below are T cell receptor beta chains from one sample, sequenced in a study of T cells in localized non-small cell lung cancer. Some clones are missing from TCRdb's copy, which holds only in-frame ones; the method was immunoSEQ multiplex PCR. Among roughly 29,000 clones listed, 80% to 85% were seen once. The specimen was peripheral blood mononuclear cells, collected before any cancer treatment. All receptors come from a man aged 40-75 years with stage III lung adenocarcinoma. Each CDR3 is given with its conserved first and last residue. The order of the fields is clone size, J gene, V gene, CDR3 protein. The listing skips clone size in some rows; elsewhere it reads once, few, many or a size class.

size: .; J: TRBJ2-3; V: TRBV7-6; CDR3: CASSPLAGVADTQYF
size: .; J: TRBJ2-5; V: TRBV7-2; CDR3: CASSLSGTSETQYF
size: .; J: TRBJ2-1; V: TRBV28; CDR3: CASYPTSGSTAYNEQFF
size: .; J: TRBJ2-3; V: TRBV7-9; CDR3: CASSLAGSRGDTQYF
size: .; J: TRBJ1-1; V: TRBV19; CDR3: CASSIYGSFEAFF
size: .; J: TRBJ2-3; V: TRBV7-9; CDR3: CASSRSADTQYF
size: .; J: TRBJ1-1; V: TRBV7-9; CDR3: CASSLQLREAFF
size: .; J: TRBJ1-1; V: TRBV10-1; CDR3: CASSENGGRTAFF
size: .; J: TRBJ2-7; V: TRBV5-1; CDR3: CASSLGLAELYEQYF
size: few; J: TRBJ1-2; V: TRBV30; CDR3: CAWAEDRGLYGYTF
size: .; J: TRBJ2-1; V: TRBV11-1; CDR3: CASSPGLRNNEQFF
size: once; J: TRBJ1-2; V: TRBV6-5; CDR3: CATQITGGSLYGYTF
size: .; J: TRBJ1-3; V: TRBV6-1; CDR3: CASSEGDLSSGNTIYF
size: .; J: TRBJ1-2; V: TRBV5-1; CDR3: CASSLAGMYGYTF
size: .; J: TRBJ1-5; V: TRBV10-1; CDR3: CASSSDRYQPQHF
size: .; J: TRBJ2-7; V: TRBV6-6; CDR3: CASSYGDSTYEQYF
size: .; J: TRBJ1-5; V: TRBV19; CDR3: CASSLTGGQPQHF